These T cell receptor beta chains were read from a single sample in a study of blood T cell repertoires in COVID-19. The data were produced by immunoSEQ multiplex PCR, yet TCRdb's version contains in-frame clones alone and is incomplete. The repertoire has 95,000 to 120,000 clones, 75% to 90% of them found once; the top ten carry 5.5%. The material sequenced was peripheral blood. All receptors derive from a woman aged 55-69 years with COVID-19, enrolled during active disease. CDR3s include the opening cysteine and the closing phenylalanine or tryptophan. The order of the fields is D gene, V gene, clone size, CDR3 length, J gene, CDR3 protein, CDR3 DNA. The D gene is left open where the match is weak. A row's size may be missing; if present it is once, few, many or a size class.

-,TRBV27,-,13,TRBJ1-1,CASSLREATEAFF,TGTGCCAGCAGTTTAAGGGAGGCCACTGAAGCTTTCTTT
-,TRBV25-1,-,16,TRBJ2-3,CASSEGWGGLLDTQYF,TGTGCCAGCAGTGAGGGTTGGGGGGGGCTTCTAGATACGCAGTATTTT
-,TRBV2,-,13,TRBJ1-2,CASSLTRNYGYTF,TGTGCCAGCAGCCTGACAAGGAACTATGGCTACACCTTC
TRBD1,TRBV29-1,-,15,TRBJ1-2,CSVEVPGQGGRGYTF,TGCAGCGTTGAGGTCCCGGGACAGGGGGGGAGAGGCTACACCTTC
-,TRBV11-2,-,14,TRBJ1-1,CASSLAGVETEAFF,TGTGCCAGCAGCTTAGCAGGGGTAGAGACTGAAGCTTTCTTT
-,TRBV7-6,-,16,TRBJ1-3,CASSLAAGASGNTIYF,TGTGCCAGCAGCTTAGCGGCGGGGGCCTCTGGAAACACCATATATTTT
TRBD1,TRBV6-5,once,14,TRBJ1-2,CASSTGGAPHGYTF,TGTGCCAGCAGTACAGGGGGCGCGCCCCATGGCTACACCTTC
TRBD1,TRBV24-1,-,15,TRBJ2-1,CATSDLGTGYNEQFF,TGTGCCACCAGTGATTTAGGGACAGGATACAATGAGCAGTTCTTC
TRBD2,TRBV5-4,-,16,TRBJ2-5,CASSLQAGGDQETQYF,TGTGCCAGCAGCTTGCAAGCGGGGGGCGACCAAGAGACCCAGTACTTC
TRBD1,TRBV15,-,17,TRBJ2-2,CATGDRVYKLMAGELFF,TGTGCCACCGGGGACAGGGTGTATAAGTTGATGGCCGGGGAGCTGTTTTTT
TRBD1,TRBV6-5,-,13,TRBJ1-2,CASNRGKGLGYTF,TGTGCCAGCAACAGGGGGAAAGGGCTTGGCTACACCTTC
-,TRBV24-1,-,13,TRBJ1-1,CATPPKGGTEAFF,TGTGCCACCCCACCAAAGGGGGGGACTGAAGCTTTCTTT
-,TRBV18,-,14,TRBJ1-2,CAIIPRQGEGGYTF,TGTGCCATTATACCACGACAAGGGGAAGGTGGCTACACCTTC
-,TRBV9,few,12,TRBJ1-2,CASSRDNYGYTF,TGTGCCAGCAGCCGGGATAACTATGGCTACACCTTC
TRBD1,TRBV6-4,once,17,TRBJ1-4,CASRELTGVESNEKLFF,TGTGCCAGCAGGGAGCTGACAGGGGTTGAGTCTAATGAAAAACTGTTTTTT
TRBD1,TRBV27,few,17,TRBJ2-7,CASSLYGTGGLNYEQYF,TGTGCCAGCAGTTTATATGGGACAGGGGGCCTTAACTACGAGCAGTACTTC
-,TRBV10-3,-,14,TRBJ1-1,CAISDGGRDTEAFF,TGTGCCATCAGTGACGGGGGGAGAGACACTGAAGCTTTCTTT
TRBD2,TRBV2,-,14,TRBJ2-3,CARGTSGNTDTQYF,TGTGCCAGAGGGACTAGCGGGAACACAGATACGCAGTATTTT
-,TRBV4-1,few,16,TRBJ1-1,CASSQVVGQPNTEAFF,TGCGCCAGCAGCCAAGTCGTGGGACAACCGAACACTGAAGCTTTCTTT
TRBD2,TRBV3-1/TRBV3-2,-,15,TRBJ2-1,CASSPGTSGYNEQFF,TGTGCCAGCAGCCCCGGGACTAGCGGTTACAATGAGCAGTTCTTC
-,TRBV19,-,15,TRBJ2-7,CASTGGTGTAYEQYF,TGTGCCAGTACCGGGGGCACCGGGACAGCCTACGAGCAGTACTTC
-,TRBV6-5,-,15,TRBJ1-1,CATARGGAYDTEAFF,TGTGCCACCGCGAGGGGGGGAGCGTACGACACTGAAGCTTTCTTT
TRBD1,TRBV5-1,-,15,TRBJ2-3,CASSPWGQTTDTQYF,TGCGCCAGCAGCCCGTGGGGACAGACAACAGATACGCAGTATTTT
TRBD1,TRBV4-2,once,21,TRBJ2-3,CASSQLSGTGFGQGRSRTQYF,TGTGCCAGCAGCCAGCTCTCCGGGACAGGGTTTGGGCAGGGCAGGTCTCGTACGCAGTATTTT
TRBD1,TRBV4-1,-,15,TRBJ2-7,CASSQAGQGGYEQYF,TGCGCCAGCAGCCAAGCTGGACAGGGAGGCTACGAGCAGTACTTC
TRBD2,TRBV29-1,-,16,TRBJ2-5,CSVEDSTSGGKETQYF,TGCAGCGTTGAAGATTCCACTAGCGGGGGGAAAGAGACCCAGTACTTC
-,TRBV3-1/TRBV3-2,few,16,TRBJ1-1,CASSPASRGMNTEAFF,TGTGCCAGCAGCCCAGCATCACGGGGTATGAACACTGAAGCTTTCTTT
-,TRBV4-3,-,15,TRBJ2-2,CASSPGGANTGELFF,TGCGCCAGCAGCCCGGGCGGGGCGAACACCGGGGAGCTGTTTTTT
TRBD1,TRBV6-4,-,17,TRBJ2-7,CASRLILGQVLSYEQYF,TGTGCCAGCAGGTTAATACTAGGACAGGTTCTCTCCTACGAGCAGTACTTC
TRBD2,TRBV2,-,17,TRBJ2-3,CASSRSHPSGGLDTQYF,TGTGCCAGCAGTAGGTCCCACCCTAGCGGGGGGCTAGATACGCAGTATTTT
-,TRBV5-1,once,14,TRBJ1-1,CASALDSQSTEAFF,TGCGCCAGCGCTCTGGACAGTCAGAGCACTGAAGCTTTCTTT
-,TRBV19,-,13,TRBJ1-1,CASSVRVSTEAFF,TGTGCCAGTAGTGTCAGGGTTAGCACTGAAGCTTTCTTT
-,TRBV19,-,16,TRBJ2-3,CASSIGGNKETDTQYF,TGTGCCAGTAGTATAGGAGGGAACAAGGAGACAGATACGCAGTATTTT
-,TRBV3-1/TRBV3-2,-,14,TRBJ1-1,CASSQDSGTRGAFF,TGTGCCAGCAGCCAAGATTCTGGGACAAGAGGAGCTTTCTTT
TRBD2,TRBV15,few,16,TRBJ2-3,CATSTGTTRSTDTQYF,TGTGCCACCAGCACCGGGACTACCCGAAGCACAGATACGCAGTATTTT
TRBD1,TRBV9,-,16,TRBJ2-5,CASSVGQGDIQETQYF,TGTGCCAGCAGCGTAGGACAGGGGGACATCCAAGAGACCCAGTACTTC
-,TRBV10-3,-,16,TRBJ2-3,CAISDFTGGVTDTQYF,TGTGCCATCAGTGATTTTACCGGGGGAGTCACAGATACGCAGTATTTT
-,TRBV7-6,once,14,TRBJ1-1,CASSPSTGGGEAFF,TGTGCCAGCAGCCCCTCCACGGGAGGAGGTGAAGCTTTCTTT
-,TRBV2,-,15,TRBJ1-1,CASSGRSGGPTEAFF,TGTGCCAGCAGTGGCCGCTCTGGAGGTCCCACTGAAGCTTTCTTT
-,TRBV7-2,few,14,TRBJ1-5,CASSSAVASEPQHF,TGTGCCAGCAGCTCGGCGGTAGCTTCGGAGCCCCAGCATTTT
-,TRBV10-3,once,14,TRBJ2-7,CAIRGDFSSYEQYF,TGTGCCATCAGAGGGGACTTTAGCTCCTACGAGCAGTACTTC
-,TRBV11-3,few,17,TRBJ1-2,CASSYDLGSGFRYGYTF,TGTGCCAGCAGCTACGACCTCGGGTCGGGGTTTCGCTATGGCTACACCTTC
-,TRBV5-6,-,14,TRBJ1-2,CASSLTGRNYGYTF,TGTGCCAGCAGCTTAACAGGGCGGAACTATGGCTACACCTTC
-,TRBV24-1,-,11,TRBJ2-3,CATSDLDTQYF,TGTGCCACCAGTGATCTCGATACGCAGTATTTT
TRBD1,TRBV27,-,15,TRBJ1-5,CASSLTGGPHQPQHF,TGTGCCAGCAGTTTAACAGGGGGACCCCATCAGCCCCAGCATTTT
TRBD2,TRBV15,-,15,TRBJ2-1,CATSRSGGAWDEQFF,TGTGCCACCAGCAGGAGCGGGGGGGCTTGGGATGAGCAGTTCTTC
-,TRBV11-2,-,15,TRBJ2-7,CASSLERLGGHEQYF,TGTGCCAGCAGCTTAGAACGGCTTGGGGGCCACGAGCAGTACTTC
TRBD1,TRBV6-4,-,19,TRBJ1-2,CASSDALGNRTGKCYGYTF,TGTGCCAGCAGTGACGCTTTGGGGAACCGGACAGGGAAATGCTATGGCTACACCTTC
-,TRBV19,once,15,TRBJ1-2,CASSISFNPNYGYTF,TGTGCCAGTAGTATTAGTTTCAACCCTAACTATGGCTACACCTTC
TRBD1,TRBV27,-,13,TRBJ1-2,CASSPMTGSGYTF,TGTGCCAGCAGTCCGATGACAGGGAGTGGCTACACCTTC
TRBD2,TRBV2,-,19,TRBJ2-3,CASSVLLAGTLYATDTQYF,TGTGCCAGCAGTGTCCTACTAGCGGGGACGCTATATGCCACAGATACGCAGTATTTT
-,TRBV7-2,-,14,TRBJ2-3,CASSPTGMPDTQYF,TGTGCCAGCAGTCCCACAGGGATGCCAGATACGCAGTATTTT
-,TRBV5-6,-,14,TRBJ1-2,CASSRIQALYGYTF,TGTGCCAGCAGCAGAATACAGGCGCTCTATGGCTACACCTTC
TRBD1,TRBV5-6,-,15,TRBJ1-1,CASSVKWDRDLEAFF,TGTGCCAGCAGCGTCAAGTGGGACAGGGACCTTGAAGCTTTCTTT
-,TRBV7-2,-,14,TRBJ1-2,CASSFSGTLGGYTF,TGTGCCAGCAGCTTCTCTGGAACCCTAGGAGGCTACACCTTC
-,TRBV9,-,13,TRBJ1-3,CASSVAQGNTIYF,TGTGCCAGCAGCGTAGCCCAGGGAAACACCATATATTTT
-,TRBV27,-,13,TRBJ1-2,CASSGPRGYGYTF,TGTGCCAGCAGTGGTCCACGAGGTTATGGCTACACCTTC
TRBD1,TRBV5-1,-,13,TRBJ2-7,CASSLTGGYEQYF,TGCGCCAGCAGCTTGACAGGGGGCTACGAGCAGTACTTC
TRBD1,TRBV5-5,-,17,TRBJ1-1,CASSLFDRGVKNTEAFF,TGTGCCAGCAGCCTATTTGACAGGGGGGTTAAGAACACTGAAGCTTTCTTT
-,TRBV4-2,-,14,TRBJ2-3,CASSPEGAKDTQYF,TGTGCCAGCAGCCCGGAGGGGGCCAAAGATACGCAGTATTTT